Included here is one TCR beta chain sequence, with context. This record comes from a study of shared clonotypes between healthy human individuals. Per germline, CDR1 WNHNN and CDR2 SYGVQD (reference sequence). This CDR3 comprises 16 residues. Trimming took 2 bases from V and 0 from J, leaving 12 bases between them. Produced via immunoSEQ multiplex PCR; TCRdb's table is partial and in-frame only. The sample consists of more than 2,000,000 clones, approximately 94% of them appearing once. Sequenced sample: naive CD4+ T cells sorted from blood. Indicated subset: CD45RA+ positively selected. The sequence came from a man between 18 and 29 years old in good health. The J gene is TRBJ2-3, the V gene TRBV10-1, with D hard to call. The CDR3 region has the DNA TGCGCCAGCAGTGAGGGCCGACTGACAAGCACAGATACGCAGTATTTT. It codes for CASSEGRLTSTDTQYF.